This T cell receptor (beta chain) comes out of a study of cytomegalovirus exposure and HLA in healthy donors. Findings of the study overall: According to reports, the classifier identified cytomegalovirus status with high specificity and sensitivity.

From the roughly 120-subject validation cohort, which was separate from the approximately 670-subject first cohort, the donors were drawn. With respect to this clone: The antigen is not known.

Germline-derived CDR1 and CDR2 are GTSNPN and SVGIG (reference sequence). The length of the CDR3 is 12 residues. V lost 4 bases to trimming and J lost 6 bases, with 10 bases between them. Clones were read by immunoSEQ multiplex PCR, and TCRdb kept only the in-frame ones, dropping some. The sample holds approximately 65,000 clones, over 90% seen once. The rearrangement links TRBV30 to TRBJ1-3; D ambiguous. The sequence was collected from a woman aged 18-29 years in good health and CMV-seropositive. Sequencing was carried out using PBMCs. The CDR3 reads CAWTMGQNTIYF. DNA of the CDR3: TGTGCCTGGACCATGGGCCAAAACACCATATATTTT. The whole variable domain, filled in from reference TRBV30 and TRBJ1-3, reads SQTIHQWPATLVQPVGSPLSLECTVEGTSNPNLYWYRQAAGRGLQLLFYSVGIGQISSEVPQNLSASRPQDRQFILSSKKLLLSDSGFYLCAWTMGQNTIYFGEGSWLTVV.